This TCR beta chain was profiled in a study of early T cells in non-severe SARS-CoV-2 infection. The wider study: Sequencing of bulk RNA from unsorted whole blood was done, without chain pairing.

This clonotype was seen a handful of times. Its target is unknown. Attachment of unique molecular identifiers to individual cDNA molecules was performed. One entry per CDR3 protein results from TCRdb running MiXCR on the 5' RACE reads. The sample has 90,000 to 120,000 distinct CDR3 sequences, approximately 10% seen once. V was cut by 2 bases and J by 2 bases, with 19 bases left in between. The germline CDR1 and CDR2 sequences are MDHEN and SYDVKM. The CDR3 totals 17 residues. Findings and caveats of the study: Missing private and CD4 specificities, VDJdb matching favored anti-spike CD8 responses.

This TCR came from an adult who was a healthcare worker with PCR-confirmed SARS-CoV-2 infection or an uninfected control (not recorded which). The material sequenced was whole blood. This chain connects TRBV28 to TRBJ2-7, with D possibly matching TRBD1 (5 bases). DNA of the CDR3: TGTGCCAGCAGTTTAAGAGCTAGGGGTCTTTACCCCTACGAGCAGTACTTC. Residues: CASSLRARGLYPYEQYF.